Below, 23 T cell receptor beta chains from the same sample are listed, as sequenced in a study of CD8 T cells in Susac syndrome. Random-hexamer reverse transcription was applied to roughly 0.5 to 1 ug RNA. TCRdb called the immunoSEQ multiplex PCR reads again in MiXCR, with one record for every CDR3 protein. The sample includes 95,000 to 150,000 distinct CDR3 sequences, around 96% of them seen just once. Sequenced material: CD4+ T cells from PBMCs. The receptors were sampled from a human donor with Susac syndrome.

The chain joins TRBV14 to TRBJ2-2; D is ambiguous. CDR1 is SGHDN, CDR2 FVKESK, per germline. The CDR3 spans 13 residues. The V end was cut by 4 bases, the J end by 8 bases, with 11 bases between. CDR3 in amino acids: CASSPNTKGELFF. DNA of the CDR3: TGTGCCAGCAGCCCTAATACGAAAGGGGAGCTGTTTTTT.

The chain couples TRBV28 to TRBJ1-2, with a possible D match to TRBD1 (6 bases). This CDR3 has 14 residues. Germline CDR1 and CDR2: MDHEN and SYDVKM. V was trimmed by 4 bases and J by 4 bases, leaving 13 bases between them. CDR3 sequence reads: CASSSRTARYGYTF. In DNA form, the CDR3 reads TGTGCCAGCAGTTCGAGGACAGCCCGCTATGGCTACACCTTC.

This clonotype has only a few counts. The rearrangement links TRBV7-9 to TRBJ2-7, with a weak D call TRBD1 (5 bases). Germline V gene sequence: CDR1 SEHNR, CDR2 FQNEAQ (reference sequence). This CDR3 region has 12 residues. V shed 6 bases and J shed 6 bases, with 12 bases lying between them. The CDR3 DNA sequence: TGTGCCAGCAGTCAGCCAAGGGGCGAGCAGTACTTC. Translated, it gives CASSQPRGEQYF.

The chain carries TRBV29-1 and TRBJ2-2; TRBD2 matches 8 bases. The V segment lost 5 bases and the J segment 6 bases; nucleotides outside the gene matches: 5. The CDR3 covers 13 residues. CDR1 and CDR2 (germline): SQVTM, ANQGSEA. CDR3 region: CSVSGSGSGELFF. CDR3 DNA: TGCAGCGTTAGCGGGAGCGGTTCCGGGGAGCTGTTTTTT.

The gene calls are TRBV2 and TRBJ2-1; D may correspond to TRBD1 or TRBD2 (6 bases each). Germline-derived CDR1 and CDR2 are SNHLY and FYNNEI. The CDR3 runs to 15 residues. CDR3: CASRGAGRSYNEQFF. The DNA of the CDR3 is TGTGCTTCCAGGGGAGCGGGTAGGTCCTACAATGAGCAGTTCTTC. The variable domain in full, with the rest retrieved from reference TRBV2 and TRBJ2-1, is EPEVTQTPSHQVTQMGQEVILRCVPISNHLYFYWYRQILGQKVEFLVSFYNNEISEKSEIFDDQFSVERPDGSNFTLKIRSTKLEDSAMYFCASRGAGRSYNEQFFGPGTRLTVL.

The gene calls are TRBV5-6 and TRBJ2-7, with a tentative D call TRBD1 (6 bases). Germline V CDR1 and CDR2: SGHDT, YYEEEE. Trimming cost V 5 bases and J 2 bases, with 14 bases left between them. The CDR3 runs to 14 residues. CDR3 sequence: CASRPDRLAYEQYF. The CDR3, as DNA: TGTGCCAGCAGACCTGACAGGCTAGCCTACGAGCAGTACTTC. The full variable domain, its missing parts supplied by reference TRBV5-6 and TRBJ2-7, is DAGVTQSPTHLIKTRGQQVTLRCSPKSGHDTVSWYQQALGQGPQFIFQYYEEEERQRGNFPDRFSGHQFPNYSSELNVNALLLGDSALYLCASRPDRLAYEQYFGPGTRLTVT.

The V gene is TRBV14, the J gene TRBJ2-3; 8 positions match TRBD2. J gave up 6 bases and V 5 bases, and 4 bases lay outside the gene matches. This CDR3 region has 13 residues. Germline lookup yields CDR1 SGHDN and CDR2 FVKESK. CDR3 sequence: CASSDGREDTQYF. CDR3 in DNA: TGTGCCAGCAGCGACGGGAGGGAGGATACGCAGTATTTT.

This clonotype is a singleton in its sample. This CDR3 reads CASSLTGEAFF. CDR3 nucleotides: TGTGCCAGCAGCTTGACAGGTGAAGCTTTCTTT. The J gene is TRBJ1-1, the V gene TRBV5-6, with D possibly TRBD1 on 5 matching bases. The CDR3 consists of 11 residues. V was pared by 1 base and J by 7 bases, with 5 bases between. The germline CDR1 and CDR2 sequences are SGHDT and YYEEEE.

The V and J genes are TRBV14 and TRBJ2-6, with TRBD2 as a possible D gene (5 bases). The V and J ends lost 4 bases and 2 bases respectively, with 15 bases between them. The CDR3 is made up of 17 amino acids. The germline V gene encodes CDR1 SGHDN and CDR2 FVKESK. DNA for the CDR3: TGTGCCAGCAGCCCCCGGACTTCAAGGGCTGGGGCCAACGTCCTGACTTTC. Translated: CASSPRTSRAGANVLTF.

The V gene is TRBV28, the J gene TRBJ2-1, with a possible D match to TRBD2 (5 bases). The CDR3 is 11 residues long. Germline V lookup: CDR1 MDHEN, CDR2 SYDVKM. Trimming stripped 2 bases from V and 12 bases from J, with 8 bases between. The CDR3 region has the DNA TGTGCCAGCAGTTTACGGGGAGTGCAGTTCTTC. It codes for CASSLRGVQFF.

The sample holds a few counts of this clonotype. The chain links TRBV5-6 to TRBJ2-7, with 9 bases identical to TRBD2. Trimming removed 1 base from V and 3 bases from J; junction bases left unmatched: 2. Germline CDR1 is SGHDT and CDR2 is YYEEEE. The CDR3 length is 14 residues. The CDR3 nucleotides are TGTGCCAGCAGCTTGCCTAGCGGGAACTACGAGCAGTACTTC. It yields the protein CASSLPSGNYEQYF.

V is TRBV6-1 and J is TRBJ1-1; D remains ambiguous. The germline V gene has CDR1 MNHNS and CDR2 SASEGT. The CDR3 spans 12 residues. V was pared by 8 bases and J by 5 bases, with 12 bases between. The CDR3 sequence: CASDAYNTEAFF. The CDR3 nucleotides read TGTGCCAGCGACGCATATAATACTGAAGCTTTCTTT.

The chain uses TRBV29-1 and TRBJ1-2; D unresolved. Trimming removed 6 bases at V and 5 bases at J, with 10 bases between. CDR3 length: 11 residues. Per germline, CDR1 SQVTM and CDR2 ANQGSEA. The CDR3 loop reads CSVHEEYGYTF. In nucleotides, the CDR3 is TGCAGCGTCCACGAAGAGTATGGCTACACCTTC. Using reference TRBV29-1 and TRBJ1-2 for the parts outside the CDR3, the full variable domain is SAVISQKPSRDICQRGTSLTIQCQVDSQVTMMFWYRQQPGQSLTLIATANQGSEATYESGFVIDKFPISRPNLTFSTLTVSNMSPEDSSIYLCSVHEEYGYTFGSGTRLTVV.

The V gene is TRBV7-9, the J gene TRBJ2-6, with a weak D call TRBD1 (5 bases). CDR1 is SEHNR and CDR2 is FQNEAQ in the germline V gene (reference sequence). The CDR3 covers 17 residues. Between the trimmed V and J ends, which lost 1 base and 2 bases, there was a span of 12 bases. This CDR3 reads CASSLDRTPTGANVLTF. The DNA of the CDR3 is TGTGCCAGCAGCTTAGACAGGACCCCAACTGGGGCCAACGTCCTGACTTTC.

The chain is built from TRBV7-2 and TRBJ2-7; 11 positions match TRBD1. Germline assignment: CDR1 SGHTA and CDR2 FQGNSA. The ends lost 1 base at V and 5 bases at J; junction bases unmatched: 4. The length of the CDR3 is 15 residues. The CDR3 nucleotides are TGTGCCAGCAGCTTAGTTTGGACAGGGGGCCACGAGCAGTACTTC. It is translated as CASSLVWTGGHEQYF.

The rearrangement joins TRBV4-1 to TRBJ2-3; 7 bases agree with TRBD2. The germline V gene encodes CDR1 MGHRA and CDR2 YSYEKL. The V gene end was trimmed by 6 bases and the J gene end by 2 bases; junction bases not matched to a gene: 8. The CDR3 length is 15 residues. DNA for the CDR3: TGCGCCAGCAGGAAAGCGGGAACGATCACAGATACGCAGTATTTT. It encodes CASRKAGTITDTQYF.

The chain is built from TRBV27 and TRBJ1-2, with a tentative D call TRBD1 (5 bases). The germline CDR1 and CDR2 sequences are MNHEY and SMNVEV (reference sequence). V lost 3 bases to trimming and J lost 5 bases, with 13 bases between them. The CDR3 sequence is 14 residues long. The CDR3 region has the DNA TGTGCCAGCAGTTTGGAGGGGAGGGGATATGGCTACACCTTC. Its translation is CASSLEGRGYGYTF.

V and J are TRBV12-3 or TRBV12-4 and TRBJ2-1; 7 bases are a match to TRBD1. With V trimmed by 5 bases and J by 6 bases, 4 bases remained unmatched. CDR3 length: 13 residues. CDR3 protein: CASSPGQVNEQFF. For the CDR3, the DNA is TGTGCCAGCAGTCCAGGACAGGTCAATGAGCAGTTCTTC.

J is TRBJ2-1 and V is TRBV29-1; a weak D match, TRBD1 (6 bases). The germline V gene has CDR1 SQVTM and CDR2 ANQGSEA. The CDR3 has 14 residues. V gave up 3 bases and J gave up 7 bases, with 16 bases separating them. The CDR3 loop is CSVEVGASRNEQFF. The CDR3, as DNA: TGCAGCGTTGAGGTGGGGGCTAGCCGAAATGAGCAGTTCTTC.

The CDR3: CASSPPGLSGELFF. The DNA of the CDR3 is TGTGCCAGCAGCCCTCCCGGACTGTCCGGGGAGCTGTTTTTT. The chain couples TRBV12-3 or TRBV12-4 to TRBJ2-2; maybe TRBD2 (5 bases). This CDR3 comprises 14 residues. Between the trimmed V and J ends, which lost 6 bases and 6 bases, there was a span of 14 bases.

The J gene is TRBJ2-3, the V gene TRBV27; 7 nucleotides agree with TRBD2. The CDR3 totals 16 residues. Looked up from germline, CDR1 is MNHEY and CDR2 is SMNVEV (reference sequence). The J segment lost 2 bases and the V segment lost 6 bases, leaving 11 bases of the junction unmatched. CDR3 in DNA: TGTGCCAGCAGCCCTTTAGGAGCGGGAAACACAGATACGCAGTATTTT. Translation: CASSPLGAGNTDTQYF.

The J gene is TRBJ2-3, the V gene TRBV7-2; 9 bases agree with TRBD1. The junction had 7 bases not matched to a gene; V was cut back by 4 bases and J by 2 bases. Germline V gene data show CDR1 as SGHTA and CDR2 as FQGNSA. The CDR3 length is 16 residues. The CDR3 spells CASSSHRGRDTDTQYF. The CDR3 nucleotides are TGTGCCAGCAGCTCGCACAGGGGGCGTGACACAGATACGCAGTATTTT.

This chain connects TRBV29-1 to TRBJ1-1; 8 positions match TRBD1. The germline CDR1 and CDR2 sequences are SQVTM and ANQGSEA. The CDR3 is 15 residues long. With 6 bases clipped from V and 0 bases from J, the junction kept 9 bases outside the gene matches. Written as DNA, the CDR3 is TGCAGCGTCCGTGGGACAGGCGGTATGAACACTGAAGCTTTCTTT. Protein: CSVRGTGGMNTEAFF.